The next 7 T cell receptor beta chains were all read from a single sample in a study of spatial heterogeneity in lung cancer. Each CDR3 protein gets one entry after TCRdb re-called the 5' RACE reads with MiXCR. Of fewer than 60,000 distinct CDR3 sequences listed, under 8% are singletons. Stated time point: blood at routine non-recurrence follow-up after resection. Whole RNA was taken from tumor, nontumor lung or frozen PBMC; it was then sequenced unsorted. The sequences come from PBMCs, collected at follow-up. The receptors come from a female donor with early-stage non-small cell lung cancer.

The chain uses TRBV10-1 and TRBJ2-2; TRBD1 aligns across 11 bases. There are 15 residues in the CDR3. After removal of 5 bases from V and 7 bases from J, the junction contained 6 bases not matched to a gene. Germline V gene data show CDR1 as WNHNN and CDR2 as SYGVQD (reference sequence). The CDR3 here is CASSLDRGPFGELFF. In DNA form, the CDR3 reads TGCGCCAGCAGTTTGGACAGGGGGCCTTTCGGGGAGCTGTTTTTT.

This clonotype was recorded at least ten times. V usage is TRBV7-2 and J usage is TRBJ2-6, with a possible D match to TRBD1 (6 bases). From germline, CDR1 is SGHTA and CDR2 FQGNSA. This CDR3 has 16 residues. Trimming left V 5 bases short and J 2 bases short, with 13 bases between. The CDR3 DNA reads TGTGCCAGCAGCGGAAGGGGGTCTACTGGGGCCAACGTCCTGACTTTC. Protein sequence: CASSGRGSTGANVLTF. Together with reference TRBV7-2 and TRBJ2-6, the CDR3 gives the full variable domain: GAGVSQSPSNKVTEKGKDVELRCDPISGHTALYWYRQSLGQGLEFLIYFQGNSAPDKSGLPSDRFSAERTGGSVSTLTIQRTQQEDSAVYLCASSGRGSTGANVLTFGAGSRLTVL.

The CDR3 DNA is TGTGCCAGCCTATCCTTAGCTGGGGCCAACGTCCTGACTTTC. Translation gives CASLSLAGANVLTF. The chain employs TRBV6-5 and TRBJ2-6; D gene unclear. The CDR3 runs to 14 residues. Germline V gene sequence: CDR1 MNHEY, CDR2 SVGAGI. V was shortened by 8 bases and J by 2 bases, with 10 bases between the two germline ends.

The J gene is TRBJ2-3, the V gene TRBV11-2, with TRBD1 matching 9 bases. Trimming removed 3 bases from V and 4 bases from J; junction bases left unmatched: 8. The CDR3 loop spans 16 amino acids. Per the germline V gene, CDR1 is SGHAT and CDR2 is FQNNGV. Here the CDR3 reads CASSLVGTGMADTQYF. The CDR3 DNA sequence: TGTGCCAGCAGCTTGGTCGGGACAGGGATGGCAGATACGCAGTATTTT.

This clonotype was picked up a small number of times. The J gene is TRBJ1-2, the V gene TRBV12-3 or TRBV12-4; D is uncertain. V was shortened by 5 bases and J by 6 bases, with 16 bases between the two germline ends. This CDR3 has 14 amino acids. The CDR3 DNA sequence: TGTGCCAGCAGTATTCTCCGGGCCTTTCATGGCTACACCTTC. It encodes CASSILRAFHGYTF.

Many counts were recorded for this clonotype. The rearrangement links TRBV20-1 to TRBJ2-5; D is tentatively TRBD1 or TRBD2 (5 bases each). Germline assignment: CDR1 DFQATT and CDR2 SNEGSKA (reference sequence). V lost 1 base and J lost 1, with 10 bases in between. This CDR3 region has 14 residues. The CDR3 spells CSARASGTQETQYF. CDR3 bases: TGCAGTGCTAGAGCATCAGGGACCCAAGAGACCCAGTACTTC.

The V gene is TRBV18, the J gene TRBJ1-2, with 11 bases that match TRBD1. CDR3 length equals 18 residues. Germline V CDR1 and CDR2: KGHSH, LQKENI. V lost 1 base, J lost 8 bases, and 15 bases stayed unmatched. CDR3 nucleotide sequence: TGTGCCAGCTCACCACGGATAACGGGACAGGGGGAATCCTACGGCTACACCTTC. Encoded protein: CASSPRITGQGESYGYTF.